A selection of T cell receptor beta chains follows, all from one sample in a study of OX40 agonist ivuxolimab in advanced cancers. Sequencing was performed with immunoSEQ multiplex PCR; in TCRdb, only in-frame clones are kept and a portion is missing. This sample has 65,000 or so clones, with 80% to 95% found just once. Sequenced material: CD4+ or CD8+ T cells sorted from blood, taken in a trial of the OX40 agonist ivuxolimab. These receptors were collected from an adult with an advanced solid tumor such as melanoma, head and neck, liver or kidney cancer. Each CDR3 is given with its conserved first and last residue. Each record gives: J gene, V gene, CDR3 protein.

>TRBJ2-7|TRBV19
CASSIGTGTYEQYF
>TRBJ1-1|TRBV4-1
CASSRFVDVGNTEAFF
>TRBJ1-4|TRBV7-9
CASSLDDSREKLFF
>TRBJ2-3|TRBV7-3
CASSLLAGGPSTDTQYF
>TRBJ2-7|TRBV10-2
CASRLEGAVYEQYF
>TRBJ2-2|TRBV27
CASSLQPGELFF
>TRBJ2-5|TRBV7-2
CASSLNAGPGETQYF
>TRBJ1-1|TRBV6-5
CASSLQGVGTEAFF
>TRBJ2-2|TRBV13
CASSILVNTGELFF
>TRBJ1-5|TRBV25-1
CASSPPGGGSQPQHF
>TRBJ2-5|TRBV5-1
CASSLARVNQETQYF
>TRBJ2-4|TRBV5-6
CASSRDSKNIQYF
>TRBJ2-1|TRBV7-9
CASSPGTSGGNEQFF
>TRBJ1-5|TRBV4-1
CASSQVFPGDSNQPQHF
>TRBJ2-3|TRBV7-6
CASSLGRAAGTQYF
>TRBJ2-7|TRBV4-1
CASSPNREWHSYEQYF
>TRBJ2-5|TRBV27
CASSPLGRASQETQYF
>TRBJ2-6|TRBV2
CASTKGTSRGGANVLTF
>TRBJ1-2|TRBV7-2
CASSSSRAANYGYTF
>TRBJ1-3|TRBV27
CASSLGGGGNTIYF
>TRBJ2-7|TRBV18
CASSLTGQGMGSYEQYF
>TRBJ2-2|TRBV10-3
CAISEPWDRTGENTGELFF
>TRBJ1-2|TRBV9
CASSAPLPETGLYGYTF
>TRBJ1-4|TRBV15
CATSRARDGQKLFF
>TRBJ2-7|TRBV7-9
CASSPIDRDEQYF
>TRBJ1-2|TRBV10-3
CAISESPTGTGDGYTF
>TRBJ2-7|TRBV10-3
CAIRTSGGPGEQYF
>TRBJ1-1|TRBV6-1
CASSERKNTEAFF
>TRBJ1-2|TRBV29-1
CSVENERGASGYTF
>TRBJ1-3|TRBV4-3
CASSQEEGAGGNTIYF
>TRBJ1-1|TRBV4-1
CASSQDDREGREAFF
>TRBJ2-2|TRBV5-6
CASSLRQVPTGELFF
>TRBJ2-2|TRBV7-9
CASSSETGPNTGELFF
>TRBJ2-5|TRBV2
CASSSGLLAGDQETQYF
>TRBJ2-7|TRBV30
CAWSAERDEQYF
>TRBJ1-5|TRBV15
CATSREASNQPQHF
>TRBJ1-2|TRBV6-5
CASRITAATGGPHTF
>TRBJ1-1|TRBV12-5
CASGLEGGAEAFF